This entry features one T cell receptor (beta chain) sequence. The sample is drawn from a study of regulatory T cells in long-lasting Graves disease. Arm-PCR of CDR3 regions with iRepertoire HTBI primers generated TCR beta libraries. In the original processing: Segment identification across samples yielded 50 to 80 TRBV and more than twelve TRBJ segments. Each CDR3 protein is one row after TCRdb ran MiXCR on the multiplex PCR reads. The V and J calls were determined by TCRdb, not by the authors. The table lists 350,000 to 450,000 distinct CDR3 sequences, about an eighth of them singletons. Time point given: newly diagnosed GD, antithyroid drugs for less than 3 months. The authors made the TCR library using RNA they extracted from PBMCs. The same sample was also studied in work on T cells in Graves' hyperthyroidism and ophthalmopathy.

This sample comprised peripheral blood mononuclear cells (PBMCs), obtained at new diagnosis, from a patient treated with antithyroid drugs. The receptor was derived from a woman aged 18-29 years with Graves disease.

This chain's CDR3 is CSARRRLNGEQYV. The DNA of the CDR3 is TGCAGTGCTAGGCGGAGATTAAACGGTGAGCAGTACGTC. This chain joins TRBV20-1 and TRBJ2-7; no clear D. Germline V gives CDR1 DFQATT, CDR2 SNEGSKA (reference sequence). The CDR3 runs to 13 residues. The germline V and J ends were trimmed by 3 bases and 7 bases, with 16 bases remaining between them.